This T cell receptor (beta chain) emerged from a study of T cell changes during pregnancy in multiple sclerosis. The germline gives CDR1 SNHLY, CDR2 FYNNEI. V lost 0 bases and J 4 bases, leaving 12 bases between the germline ends. CDR3 size: 15 residues. Assay: immunoSEQ multiplex PCR; the TCRdb copy retains only in-frame clones and omits some. The sample lists 40,000 to 50,000 clones; about 93% were seen once. Only one count was recorded for this clone. J is TRBJ1-2 and V is TRBV2, with D hard to call. The origin of this receptor is a female donor with multiple sclerosis, enrolled in a pregnancy study. This sample comprised CD4+ T cells from peripheral blood mononuclear cells, obtained in the first trimester of pregnancy. The CDR3 nucleotides read TGTGCCAGCAGTGAAGCGCTCGGAGCCGGCTATGGCTACACCTTC. It specifies CASSEALGAGYGYTF.